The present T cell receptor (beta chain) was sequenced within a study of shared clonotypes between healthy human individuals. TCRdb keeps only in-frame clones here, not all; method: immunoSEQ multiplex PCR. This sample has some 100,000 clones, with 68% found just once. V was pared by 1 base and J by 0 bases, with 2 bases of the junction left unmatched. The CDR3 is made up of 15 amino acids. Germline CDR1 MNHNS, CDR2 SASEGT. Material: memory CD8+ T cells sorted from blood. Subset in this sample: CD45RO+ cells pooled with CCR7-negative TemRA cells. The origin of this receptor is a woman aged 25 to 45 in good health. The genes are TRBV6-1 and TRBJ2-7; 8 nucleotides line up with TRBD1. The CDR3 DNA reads TGTGCCAGCAGTGAAGGGACAGGGTTCTCCTACGAGCAGTACTTC. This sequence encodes CASSEGTGFSYEQYF.